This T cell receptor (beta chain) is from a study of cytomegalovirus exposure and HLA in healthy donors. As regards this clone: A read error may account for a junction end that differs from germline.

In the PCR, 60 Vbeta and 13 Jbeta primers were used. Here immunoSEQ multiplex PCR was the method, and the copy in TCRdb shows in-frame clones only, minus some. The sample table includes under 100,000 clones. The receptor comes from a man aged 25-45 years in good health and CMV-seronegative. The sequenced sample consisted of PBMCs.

CDR3 DNA sequence: TGTGCTAGCAGCTCCGATGGGGACAGGGGTGATACGCAGTATTTT. Translated: CASSSDGDRGDTQYF. The chain uses TRBV7-7 and TRBJ2-3; 10 bases map to TRBD1. Germline loops: CDR1 SSHAT, CDR2 FNYEAQ (reference sequence). The CDR3 runs 15 residues.